The 9 T cell receptor beta chains below come from one sample, sequenced in a study of T cells after yellow fever vaccination (dated by TCRdb to the late 2010s). The library relied on 5' RACE. Sequencing relied on an Illumina HiSeq 2500. In-frame beta chains were kept once TCRdb had trimmed the public reads at Q25 with fastp and called clones with MiXCR. Each CDR3 protein gets just one entry, which takes the most common genes and DNA from the rows behind it. The sample has 360,000 or so distinct CDR3 sequences on record, approximately 10% of them singletons. In total, the top ten clones hold more than 15% of the sample. The treatment or condition label, read with the paper, signifies: live attenuated yellow fever vaccine strain. The sample in question was PBMCs, obtained on the day of the first yellow fever vaccination. Source of these receptors: a man younger than 30 who received the YFV17D yellow fever vaccine.

This clonotype was seen only a few times. The V and J genes are TRBV10-1 and TRBJ2-1; no reliable D call. This CDR3 contains 11 residues. Germline V lookup: CDR1 WNHNN, CDR2 SYGVQD (reference sequence). Trimming stripped 3 bases from V and 9 bases from J, with 6 bases between. The CDR3 loop reads CASSDESEQFF. DNA for the CDR3: TGCGCCAGCAGTGATGAGAGTGAGCAGTTCTTC.

This clonotype has a handful of counts. The chain has TRBV4-2 and TRBJ2-1, with TRBD2 matching 10 bases. In germline, CDR1 is LGHNA, CDR2 YNFKEQ. V was pared by 1 base and J by 6 bases, with 9 bases of the junction left unmatched. The CDR3 is made up of 17 amino acids. CDR3 protein: CASSQGVAGGPGNEQFF. For the CDR3, the DNA is TGTGCCAGCAGCCAAGGGGTAGCGGGGGGCCCTGGCAATGAGCAGTTCTTC.

The table lists this clonotype with a few counts. The chain links TRBV30 to TRBJ2-5; D call uncertain. The ends were cut back, 2 bases at V and 5 bases at J, with 9 bases in the middle. CDR1 and CDR2 from the germline V gene are GTSNPN and SVGIG (reference sequence). The CDR3 runs to 12 residues. The CDR3 coding sequence is TGTGCCTGGAGTTCCTTTCTTGAGACCCAGTACTTC. As protein: CAWSSFLETQYF.

V and J are TRBV5-5 and TRBJ2-5; no reliable D call. The CDR3 length is 16 residues. Trimming shortened V by 7 bases and J by 4 bases, and 23 bases separated the two germline ends. Germline V gene data show CDR1 as SGHKS and CDR2 as YYEKEE (reference sequence). CDR3 sequence (DNA): TGTGCCAGCGGCCCAAAGTGGGCCGAGGTTGGAGAGACCCAGTACTTC. Translated, it gives CASGPKWAEVGETQYF.

This chain links TRBV5-1 with TRBJ1-4; D unclear. Germline V CDR1 and CDR2: SGHRS, YFSETQ. The CDR3 sequence is 18 residues long. V was clipped by 0 bases and J by 0 bases, with 15 bases between them. In DNA, the CDR3 is TGCGCCAGCAGCTTGGGTACCGCAGCAACGGCAACTAATGAAAAACTGTTTTTT. This sequence encodes CASSLGTAATATNEKLFF.

This chain connects TRBV20-1 to TRBJ1-5; no reliable D call. This CDR3 has 15 amino acids. Germline V gives CDR1 DFQATT, CDR2 SNEGSKA (reference sequence). The V gene lost 3 bases and the J gene lost 2 bases, with 14 bases spanning the gap. For the CDR3, the DNA is TGCAGTGCTAGCCCCGGGGAGGTTCGCAATCAGCCCCAGCATTTT. It encodes CSASPGEVRNQPQHF.

The chain is built from TRBV7-9 and TRBJ1-3, with TRBD1 as a possible D gene (6 bases). Trimming pared 2 bases from V and 7 bases from J, leaving 9 bases between. CDR3 length: 13 amino acids. Germline CDR1 SEHNR, CDR2 FQNEAQ (reference sequence). CDR3 residues: CASSLNRDNTIYF. DNA for the CDR3: TGTGCCAGCAGCTTAAACAGGGATAACACCATATATTTT.

This clonotype was found a few times. The chain carries TRBV5-4 and TRBJ2-3; 8 positions agree with TRBD1. This CDR3 is 13 amino acids long. Germline V gene sequence: CDR1 SGHNT, CDR2 YYREEE (reference sequence). J was trimmed by 5 bases and V by 5 bases; bases with no gene match: 4. CDR3 amino acids: CASRPDRGDTQYF. As DNA, the CDR3 is TGTGCCAGCAGACCCGACAGGGGAGATACGCAGTATTTT.

The chain joins TRBV5-1 to TRBJ2-7; 9 bases line up with TRBD1. CDR3 length: 18 residues. Germline trimming cut 4 bases from V and 3 bases from J; bases unmatched to any gene: 17. CDR1 SGHRS and CDR2 YFSETQ come from the germline V gene. CDR3 sequence (DNA): TGCGCCAGCAGCCTGTGGGGACCTCGGGACAGGGTAGACTACGAGCAGTACTTC. This translates into CASSLWGPRDRVDYEQYF.